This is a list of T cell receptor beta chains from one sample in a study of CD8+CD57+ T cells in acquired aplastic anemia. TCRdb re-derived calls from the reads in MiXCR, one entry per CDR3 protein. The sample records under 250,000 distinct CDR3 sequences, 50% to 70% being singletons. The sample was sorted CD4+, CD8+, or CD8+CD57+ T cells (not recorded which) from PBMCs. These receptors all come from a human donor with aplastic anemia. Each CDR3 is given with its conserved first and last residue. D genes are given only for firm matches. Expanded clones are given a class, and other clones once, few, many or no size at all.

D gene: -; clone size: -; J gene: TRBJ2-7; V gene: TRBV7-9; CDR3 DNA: TGTGCCAGCAGCTCCCTTACTAGCTCCTACGAGCAGTACTTC; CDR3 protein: CASSSLTSSYEQYF
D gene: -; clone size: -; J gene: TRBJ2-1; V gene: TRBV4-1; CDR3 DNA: TGCGCCAGCAGCCTGCATTTGAACAGGGATGAGCAGTTCTTC; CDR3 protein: CASSLHLNRDEQFF
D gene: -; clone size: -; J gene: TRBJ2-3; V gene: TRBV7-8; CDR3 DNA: TGTGCCAGCAGCTTACTCTGGGTCTCCGCCACAGATACGCAGTATTTT; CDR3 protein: CASSLLWVSATDTQYF
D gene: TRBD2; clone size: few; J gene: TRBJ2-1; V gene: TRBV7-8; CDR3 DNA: TGTGCCAGCAGCCGGACTAGCGGCCCCTACAATGAGCAGTTCTTC; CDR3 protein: CASSRTSGPYNEQFF
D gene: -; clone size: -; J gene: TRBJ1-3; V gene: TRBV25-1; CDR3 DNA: TGTGCCAGCAGCGTAAATGGCAACTCTGGAAACACCATATATTTT; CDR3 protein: CASSVNGNSGNTIYF
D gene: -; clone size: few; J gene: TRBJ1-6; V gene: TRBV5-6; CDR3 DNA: TGTGCCAGCAGCTTGGAGTTTTCACAGACCAATTCACCCCTCCACTTT; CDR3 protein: CASSLEFSQTNSPLHF
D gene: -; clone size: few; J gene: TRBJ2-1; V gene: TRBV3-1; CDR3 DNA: TGTGCCAGCAGCCAAGATCCCGGGACGGAAGCCTACAATGAGCAGTTCTTC; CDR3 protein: CASSQDPGTEAYNEQFF
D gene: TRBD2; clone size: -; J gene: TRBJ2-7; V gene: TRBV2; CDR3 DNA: TGTGCCAGCATGGGGACTAGCGGGGTGGGGGCCTACGAGCAGTACTTC; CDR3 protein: CASMGTSGVGAYEQYF
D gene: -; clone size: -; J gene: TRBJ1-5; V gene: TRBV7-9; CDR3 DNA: TGTGCCAGCAGCTTGATGTCGCAGCCCCAGCATTTT; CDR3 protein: CASSLMSQPQHF
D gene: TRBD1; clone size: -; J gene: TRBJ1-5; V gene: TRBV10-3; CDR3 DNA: TGTGCCACCACAGGGGCTAGCAATCAGCCCCAGCATTTT; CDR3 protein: CATTGASNQPQHF
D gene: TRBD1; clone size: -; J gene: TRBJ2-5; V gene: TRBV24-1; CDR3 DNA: TGTGCCACCAGCGGGACAGACCCTTTGGAGACCCAGTACTTC; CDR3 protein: CATSGTDPLETQYF
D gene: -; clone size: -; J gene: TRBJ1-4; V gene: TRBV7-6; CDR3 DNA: TGTGCCAGCAGCTTAGGCCAATATGAAAAACTGTTTTTT; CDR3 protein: CASSLGQYEKLFF
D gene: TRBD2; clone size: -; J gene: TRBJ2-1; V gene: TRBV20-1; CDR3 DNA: TGCAGTGCTCGCCCAAGACTAGCGGGGGGGCAAAAAATCTTC; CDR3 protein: CSARPRLAGGQKIF
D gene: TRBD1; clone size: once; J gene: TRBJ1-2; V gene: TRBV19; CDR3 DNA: TGTGCCAGTAGTATCAGCACCCGACAGGGGCGGGGTGGCTACACCTTC; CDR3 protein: CASSISTRQGRGGYTF
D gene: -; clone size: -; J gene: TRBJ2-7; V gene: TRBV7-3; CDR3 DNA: TGTGCCAGCAGCCCCGCCGCAGCCCCCGTTCACGAGCAGTACTTC; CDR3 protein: CASSPAAAPVHEQYF
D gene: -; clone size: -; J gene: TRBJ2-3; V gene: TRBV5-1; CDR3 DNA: TGCGCCAGCAGCTTGGTCGCGTTCACAGATACGCAGTATTTT; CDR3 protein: CASSLVAFTDTQYF
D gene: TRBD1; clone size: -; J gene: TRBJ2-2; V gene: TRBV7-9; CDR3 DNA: TGTGCCAGCAGGGGGGGACAGGTGAACACCGGGGAGCTGTTTTTT; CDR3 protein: CASRGGQVNTGELFF
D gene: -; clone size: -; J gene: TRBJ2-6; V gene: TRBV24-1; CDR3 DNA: TGTGCCACCAGTGATCCTTGGCAGGGGGGAATATCCAACTCTGGGGCCAACGTCCTGACTTTC; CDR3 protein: CATSDPWQGGISNSGANVLTF
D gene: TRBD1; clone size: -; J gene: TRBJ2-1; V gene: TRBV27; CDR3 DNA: TGTGCCAGCAGACCGACAGGGGGGAGCAATGAGCAGTTCTTC; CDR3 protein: CASRPTGGSNEQFF
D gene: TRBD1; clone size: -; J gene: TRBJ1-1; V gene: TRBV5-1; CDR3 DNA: TGCGCCAGCAGCCCCGCTCGACAGGGAGGTGAAGCTTTCTTT; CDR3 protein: CASSPARQGGEAFF
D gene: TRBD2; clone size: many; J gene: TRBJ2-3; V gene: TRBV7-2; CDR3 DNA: TGTGCCAGCAGCTTAGGGACTAGCGGGGGGGCCGGCACAGATACGCAGTATTTT; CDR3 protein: CASSLGTSGGAGTDTQYF
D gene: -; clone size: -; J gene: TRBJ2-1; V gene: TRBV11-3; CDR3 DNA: TGTGCCAGCAGCCCCGGGAGCCTGTCCATGAGGAATGAGCAGTTCTTC; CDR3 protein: CASSPGSLSMRNEQFF
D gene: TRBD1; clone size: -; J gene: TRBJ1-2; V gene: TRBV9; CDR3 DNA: TGTGCCAGCAGCGTGGGGACAGAAGGTGGCTACACCTTC; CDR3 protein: CASSVGTEGGYTF
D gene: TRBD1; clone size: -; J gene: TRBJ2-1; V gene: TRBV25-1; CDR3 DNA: TGTGCCAGGAGTGAATCCGGGACAGGGGTCAATGAGCAGTTCTTC; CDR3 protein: CARSESGTGVNEQFF
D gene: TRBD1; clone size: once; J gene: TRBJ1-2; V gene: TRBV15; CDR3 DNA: TGTGCCACCAGCAGACCATTTCCGGGACAGTATGGCTACACCTTC; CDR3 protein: CATSRPFPGQYGYTF
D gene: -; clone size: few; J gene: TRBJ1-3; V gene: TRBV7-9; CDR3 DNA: TGTGCCAGCAGCCCAGGCTCTGGAAACACCATATATTTT; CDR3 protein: CASSPGSGNTIYF
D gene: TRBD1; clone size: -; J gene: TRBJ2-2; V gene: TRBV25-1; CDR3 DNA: TGTGCCAGCAGTCGGGGACAGGAAGACACCGGGGAGCTGTTTTTT; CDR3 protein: CASSRGQEDTGELFF
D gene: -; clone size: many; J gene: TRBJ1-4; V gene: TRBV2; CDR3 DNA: TGTGCCAGCAGTGACACAAAAATCGAAAAACTGTTTTTT; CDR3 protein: CASSDTKIEKLFF
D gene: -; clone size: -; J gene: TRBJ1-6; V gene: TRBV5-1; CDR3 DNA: TGCGCCAGCAGCTTGGGGGCAGGCAATAATTCACCCCTCCACTTT; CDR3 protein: CASSLGAGNNSPLHF
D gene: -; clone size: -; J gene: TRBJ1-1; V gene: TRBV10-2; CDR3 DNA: TGCGCCAGCAGGGGCCGGGGGGTGAACACTGAAGCTTTCTTT; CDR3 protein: CASRGRGVNTEAFF
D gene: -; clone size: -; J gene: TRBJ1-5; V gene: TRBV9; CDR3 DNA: TGTGCCAGCAGCGCGCGGGGCACGCTTGATCAGCCCCAGCATTTT; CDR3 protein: CASSARGTLDQPQHF
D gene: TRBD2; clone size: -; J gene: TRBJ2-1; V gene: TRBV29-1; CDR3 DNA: TGCAGCGTTGAGGGGACTAGCGGGAGGACTGAGCAGTTCTTC; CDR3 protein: CSVEGTSGRTEQFF
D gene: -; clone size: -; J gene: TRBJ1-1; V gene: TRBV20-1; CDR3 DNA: TGCAGTACTTGGGGCGTGGGGACTGAAGCTTTCTTT; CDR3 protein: CSTWGVGTEAFF
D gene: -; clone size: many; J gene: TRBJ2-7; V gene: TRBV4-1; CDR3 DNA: TGCGCCAGCAGCCAAGATGGGACCCTCTTCTACGAGCAGTACTTC; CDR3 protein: CASSQDGTLFYEQYF
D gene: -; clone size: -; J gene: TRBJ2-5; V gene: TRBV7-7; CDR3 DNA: TGTGCCAGCAGCCTCCGAACCTCAGAGACCCAGTACTTC; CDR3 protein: CASSLRTSETQYF
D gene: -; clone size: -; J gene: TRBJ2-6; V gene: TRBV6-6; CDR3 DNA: TGTGCCAGCATGGAGGGTGGGGCCAACGTCCTGACTTTC; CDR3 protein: CASMEGGANVLTF
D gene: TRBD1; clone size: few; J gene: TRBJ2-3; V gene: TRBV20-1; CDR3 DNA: TGCAGTGCTCGCAGGGACAGACCCACAGATACGCAGTATTTT; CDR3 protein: CSARRDRPTDTQYF
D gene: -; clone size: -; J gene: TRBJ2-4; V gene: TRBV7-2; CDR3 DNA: TGTGCCAGCAGCCCCGGGCCCCAGGGAAACATCCAGTACTTC; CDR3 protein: CASSPGPQGNIQYF
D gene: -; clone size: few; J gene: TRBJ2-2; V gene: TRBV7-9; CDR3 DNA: TGTGCCAGCAGCCTGGGCCCGCGGGGGACAACAATCCAACCGAACACCGGGGAGCTGTTTTTT; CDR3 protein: CASSLGPRGTTIQPNTGELFF
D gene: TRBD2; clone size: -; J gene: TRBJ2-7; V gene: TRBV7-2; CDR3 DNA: TGTGCCAGCACCCTACCGGGACTAGCTTACGAGCAGTACTTC; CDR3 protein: CASTLPGLAYEQYF
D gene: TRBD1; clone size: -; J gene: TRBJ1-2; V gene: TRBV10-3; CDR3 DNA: TGTGCCATCAGTGAGTCGGACAGGCCTAACTATGGCTACACCTTC; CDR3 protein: CAISESDRPNYGYTF
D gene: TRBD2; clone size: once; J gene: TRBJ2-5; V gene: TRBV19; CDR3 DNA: TGTGCCAGTAGTATAGGGGGACTAGCCGGCCTCGAGACCCGGTACTTC; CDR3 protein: CASSIGGLAGLETRYF
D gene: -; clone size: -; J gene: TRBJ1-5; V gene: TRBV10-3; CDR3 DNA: TGTGCCATCAGTGAGTCTAATACAGGGATGGGAAGCAATCAGCCCCAGCATTTT; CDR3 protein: CAISESNTGMGSNQPQHF
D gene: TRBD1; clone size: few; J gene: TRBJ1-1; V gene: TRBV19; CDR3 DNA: TGTGCCAGTAGTGTACAGGGGACGAACACTGAAGCTTTCTTT; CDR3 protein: CASSVQGTNTEAFF
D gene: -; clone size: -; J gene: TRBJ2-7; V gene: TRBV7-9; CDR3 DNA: TGTGCCAGCAGCCCCTCAGGGGGGAGGGAGCAGTACTTC; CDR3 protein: CASSPSGGREQYF
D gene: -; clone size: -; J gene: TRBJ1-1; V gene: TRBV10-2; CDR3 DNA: TGCGCCAGCTCACCGGGTTGGGGCACTGAAGCTTTCTTT; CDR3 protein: CASSPGWGTEAFF
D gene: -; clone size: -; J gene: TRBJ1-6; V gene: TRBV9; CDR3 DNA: TGTGCCAGCAGCGCCGTCGGGGGATGGTATTCACCCCTCCACTTT; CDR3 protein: CASSAVGGWYSPLHF
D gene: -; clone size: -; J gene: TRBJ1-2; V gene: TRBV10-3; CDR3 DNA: TGTGCCATCAGTGCAGGGGTTCCCTATGGCTACACCTTC; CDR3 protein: CAISAGVPYGYTF
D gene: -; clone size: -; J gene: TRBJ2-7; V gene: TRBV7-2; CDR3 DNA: TGTGCCAGCCGTCGGGTTGGGAGCTCCTACGAGCAGTACTTC; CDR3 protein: CASRRVGSSYEQYF
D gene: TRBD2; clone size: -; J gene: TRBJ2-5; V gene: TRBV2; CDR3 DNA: TGTGCCGGCACCGCGACTAGCGGGGAGACCCAGTACTTC; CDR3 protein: CAGTATSGETQYF
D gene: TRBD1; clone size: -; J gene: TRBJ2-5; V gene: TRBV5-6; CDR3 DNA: TGTGCCAGCAGCTTGGGGGGGACAGGGGTTTTTGGCACAAGATCGGCCCAGTACTTC; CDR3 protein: CASSLGGTGVFGTRSAQYF
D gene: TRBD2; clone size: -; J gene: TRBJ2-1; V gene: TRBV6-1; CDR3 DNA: TGCGCCAGCATTCGGGACTACGTCAATGAGCAGTTCTTC; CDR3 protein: CASIRDYVNEQFF
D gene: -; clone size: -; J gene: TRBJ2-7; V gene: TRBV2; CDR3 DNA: TGTGCCAGCAGTGAATACAGAGGGGTCTACGAGCAGTACTTC; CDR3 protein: CASSEYRGVYEQYF